This TCR beta chain was captured by sequencing in a study of cytomegalovirus exposure and HLA in healthy donors (dated 2017 in TCRdb). Regarding the complete study: An earlier analysis of approximately 640 of the donors reported 250 to 300 Gb of sequence data and 120 million or so unique TCR beta sequences from some 180 million T cells. An early release covering 550 to 700 HLA-typed donors comprised about 290 gigabases of sequencing data and around 80 million unique TCR sequences. Among the roughly 390 genotyped donors, around 81% belonged to the genetic ancestry cluster associated with self-reported Caucasian donors. The study was designed to test whether signatures of past pathogen exposure could be identified by cataloging public T cell receptors. The study used immunosequencing to profile the T cell repertoires of about 670 subjects and linked those repertoires to cytomegalovirus serostatus. Besides the first cohort of hundreds of subjects, a separate validation cohort made up of roughly 130 different subjects was used. The study combined high-throughput TCR immunosequencing, statistical association of individual TCRs with disease status, and machine learning to predict cytomegalovirus infection status. A later analysis re-analyzed previously published TCR beta repertoires from approximately 700 donors and added high-resolution HLA genotyping to study TCR occurrence patterns. In the later analysis, no new phenotypic data were used to find candidate immune exposures; instead, reliance was placed on TCR beta sequences and their occurrence across donors. In an earlier analysis of roughly 580 of the donors, high-throughput TCR beta sequencing was used to judge whether each TCR beta V gene segment behaved as functional or pseudogenic. Alongside the repertoire data, information on donor age, sex, ethnicity and CMV serostatus was compiled. In a later genetic analysis, genome-wide SNP genotypes for about 55% of the 666 donors were used, and that subset was treated as a discovery cohort. All discovery cohort repertoires had been generated using a single sequencing platform. HLA typing covered class I and class II loci at four-digit resolution. Typing coverage differed by locus: A, B, C, DRB1 and DQB1 were typed in about 620-630 donors, DQA1 in roughly 500, DPA1 in nearly 610, and DPB1 in 472. Roughly 5 DR-DQ haplotypes were handled as single units for association and clustering because linkage in the cohort was strong. Among 350 to 400 genotyped donors of the cohort, an average of approximately 250,000 unique TCR beta nucleotide sequences were sequenced per donor, around a sixth of them non-productive. General conclusions and limits of the study: In a later analysis, several top co-occurrence clusters were reported to appear linked to parvovirus B19, influenza, CMV and Epstein-Barr virus. At a false discovery rate of 0.05, a later analysis linked roughly 17,000 TCR beta sequences to specific HLA alleles. In the study, 150 to 200 TCR beta chains were listed as associated with cytomegalovirus. Linkage disequilibrium might explain the correlated functional status among segregating V segments, but an unknown experimental factor could not be ruled out. The presence/absence analyses assumed that sequencing depth was roughly uniform across donors, and that assumption may not be true. The classifier was reported to diagnose cytomegalovirus status with high specificity and sensitivity in both the original and validation cohorts. Compared with equally common non-associated chains, HLA-associated TCR beta chains in a later analysis were more clonally expanded and had lower generation probabilities. In vitro tests confirmed that a few of the cytomegalovirus-associated TCR beta chains recognize cytomegalovirus antigens. Because some donors lacked HLA typing at each locus, the association tests relied only on the typed subset. Because the 87-base-pair reads could not distinguish some IMGT-functional V segments, including TRBV6-2 and TRBV6-3, those segments were excluded. A cluster of highly shared sequence variants was judged likely to be a technical artifact of the sequencing pipeline. Only TCR beta chains were sequenced in this cohort, and the absence of alpha or paired-chain data limited detectable features. A later analysis found that TCR association rates varied across HLA loci, with DRB1 alleles showing the most associated TCRs and HLA-C alleles the fewest. In an earlier analysis of more than 500 of the donors, most TCR beta V segments appeared in productive rearrangements about 87% or about 30% of the time, broadly matching IMGT annotations. In a later genetic analysis, fewer N-insertions in productive TCRs were reported among donors in an Asian-associated ancestry cluster than the 666-donor mean. Strong co-occurrence of HLA alleles, especially DR and DQ, made assigning TCR associations to individual alleles difficult. A further reported finding was that TCR beta sequences accurately predicted the HLA-A and HLA-B alleles for most subjects in the first cohort. Immune exposure information for the cohort was limited to CMV serostatus. While some public TCRs were present in many individuals, most TCR sequences turned up only very rarely across donors. According to the authors, the approach could potentially be generalized to other disease states and immunological phenotypes. Because counts were too low, about 17 rarely observed V segments, including chromosome 9 orphons, were excluded from the earlier analysis of several hundred of the donors. In a later analysis, most CMV-associated TCR beta chains were found to appear HLA-restricted, with HLA associations seemingly driven largely by CMV exposure. A later genetic analysis associated a missense DCLRE1C variant with V-gene and J-gene trimming of TCR beta chains, and an independent cohort replicated the association.

The CDR3 spans 14 residues, from the cysteine through the phenylalanine. Of the read, only the CDR3 DNA is kept; its 42 bases are in frame from base 1. Trimming at the junction amounts to 3 bases on V and 3 bases on J, and the germline ends lie 10 bases apart. Reading the germline V gene gives CDR1 SGHRS and CDR2 YFSETQ. Libraries were constructed by the immunoSEQ multiplex PCR assay. A mixture of 60 forward primers for TCR Vbeta segments and 13 reverse primers for TCR Jbeta segments was used in the multiplex PCR. A multiplex PCR assay on genomic DNA amplified the CDR3 region of rearranged TCR beta genes. The amplified TCR beta libraries were sequenced on the Illumina HiSeq System as 87-base-pair reads. The study's processing was this. In a later analysis, tens of millions of unique TCR beta chains were counted across the 666 repertoires, and around 10 million of these chains were shared by at least two donors. Raw reads were error-corrected and collapsed into unique sequences by a nearest-neighbor algorithm in which closely related sequences were merged to remove PCR and sequencing errors. V, D and J gene segments were assigned by aligning CDR3 sequences to IMGT reference sequences. For a sequence to be retained, a match of at least six nucleotides was required to both a V gene segment and a J gene segment. Rearrangements were called productive when the CDR3 lacked stop codons and stayed in frame with V and J; all others were non-productive. Following IMGT convention, CDR3 was defined as the stretch from the second conserved V-encoded cysteine to the conserved J-encoded phenylalanine. In an earlier analysis of approximately 500 of the donors, sequences lacking an unambiguous match to a single V gene segment were excluded. An earlier analysis of approximately 590 of the donors called V segments functional above 56.7% productive rearrangements and segregating when the between-donor standard deviation exceeded 5%. A statistical classification framework was built to diagnose cytomegalovirus status from the catalog of TCR beta chain sequences. In a later analysis, V and J genes were assigned by comparing TCR nucleotide sequences against IMGT/GENE-DB human TR gene sequences. In a later analysis, CDR3 sequences and most-parsimonious VDJ recombination scenarios were assigned using the TCRdist pipeline. In a later analysis, each TCR beta chain was defined by its CDR3 amino acid sequence together with its V-gene family, and reads lacking a unique V-gene family were excluded. As a way to deal with suspected cross-contamination and a sequencing artifact, a later analysis dropped 500 to 700 nucleotide sequences that were highly shared and had low generation probability. In a later analysis, a clonal expansion index for each public chain was calculated from normalized within-repertoire ranks of inferred template counts. In a later analysis, generation probabilities were computed using a VDJ recombination model fitted to out-of-frame rearrangements, and the results were checked against IGoR. In a later analysis, TCR-TCR, TCR-HLA and TCR-CMV co-occurrence was scored with hypergeometric tests, and a repertoire-size bias correction was applied to TCR pairs. In a later analysis, false discovery rates were estimated by permuting HLA or CMV assignments 20 times. In a later analysis, co-occurring TCRs were grouped with DBSCAN, and TCRdist sequence similarity was added when clustering was performed within HLA-allele-positive subsets. For co-occurrence clustering, repertoires with fewer than 30,000 or more than 120,000 public chains were excluded, along with a handful of repertoires with anomalous nucleotide sharing. The clones in this table, taken by TCRdb from immuneACCESS, are in-frame only. Not every clone is retained; where verified, under half of the shortfall comes from an unresolved V gene, and the cause of the rest is unknown. V and J calls plus clone size are reproduced from that table; the DNA served to infer D and trimming. The sample contains about 180,000 clones, 84% of them found a single time. More than 0.35% of the sample comes from the top ten.

In regard to this clone: Its antigen target is currently unknown. Base qualities are missing; no much larger clone stands one base away.

In total, 630 or so healthy bone marrow donors made up the cohort. All cohort members were sampled while nominally healthy, although unrecorded immune exposures were likely present. The donor tested CMV seronegative, placing the donor among the 350 to 400 seronegative members of the cohort. A peripheral blood sample was collected from each donor, and TCR beta sequencing was performed on peripheral blood mononuclear cells. Genomic DNA extraction from the blood cell samples was performed with the Qiagen DNeasy Blood Extraction Kit. The TCR comes from a boy aged 2 to 9 in good health and CMV-seronegative. The chain is made from TRBV5-1 and TRBJ2-1; TRBD1 is a possible D gene, resting on 6 matching bases. The sequencing input was PBMCs. The CDR3 in this case is CASSSRQVYNEQFF. The nucleotide sequence reads TGCGCCAGCAGCTCCAGACAGGTCTACAATGAGCAGTTCTTC.